This section outlines one T cell receptor (beta chain) sequence together with its context. This specimen comes from a study of blood T cell repertoires in COVID-19. At the level of the study: Samples representing acute and convalescent COVID-19 were sourced from the United States, Italy and Spain.

Generated by immunoSEQ multiplex PCR, the TCRdb table keeps only in-frame clones and is missing some. The sample lists around 310,000 clones, about 90% occurring once. Unmatched junction bases numbered 6, after V lost 5 bases and J lost 7 bases. CDR1 is LNHDA, CDR2 SQIVND, per germline (reference sequence). The CDR3 totals 14 residues. The receptor's source is a woman under 40 who had recovered from COVID-19. The sample was PBMCs or T cells enriched from blood (not recorded which). The chain links TRBV19 to TRBJ2-2, with 8 bases matching TRBD1. CDR3 residues: CASSPGTGGGELFF. For the CDR3, the DNA is TGTGCCAGTAGTCCCGGGACAGGTGGCGGGGAGCTGTTTTTT.